The 18 T cell receptor beta chains below were found in one sample sequenced in a study of OX40 agonist ivuxolimab in advanced cancers. Repertoires were generated with immunoSEQ multiplex PCR, while TCRdb's copy carries only in-frame clones and drops some. The repertoire holds 70,000 to 80,000 clones, 75% to 95% seen once, with about 5.5% in the top ten. The source material was CD4+ or CD8+ T cells sorted from blood, sampled in a trial of the OX40 agonist ivuxolimab. Every receptor here comes from an adult with an advanced solid tumor such as melanoma, head and neck, liver or kidney cancer.

The chain recombines TRBV5-6 with TRBJ2-7, with a weak D call TRBD1 (6 bases). The CDR3 sequence is 15 residues long. Per the germline V gene, CDR1 is SGHDT and CDR2 is YYEEEE. Trimming left V 0 bases short and J 0 bases short, with 10 bases between. The CDR3 here is CASSLGTGYSYEQYF. The CDR3 nucleotides are TGTGCCAGCAGCTTGGGAACAGGGTACTCCTACGAGCAGTACTTC.

The genes are TRBV27 and TRBJ2-3; D is undetermined. Trimming cost V 6 bases and J 1 base, with 17 bases left between them. The CDR3 sequence is 16 residues long. Germline V gives CDR1 MNHEY, CDR2 SMNVEV (reference sequence). In nucleotides, the CDR3 is TGTGCCAGCAGCTCTTTCTATGGACGGCGCACAGATACGCAGTATTTT. As protein: CASSSFYGRRTDTQYF.

The J gene is TRBJ2-7, the V gene TRBV5-5, with D maybe TRBD2 (6 bases). The germline V gene has CDR1 SGHKS and CDR2 YYEKEE (reference sequence). V lost 3 bases and J 6 bases, leaving 13 bases between the germline ends. The CDR3 sequence is 13 residues long. For the CDR3, the DNA is TGTGCCAGCAGCTCGCGGGGTTGGGGCGAGCAGTACTTC. Translation: CASSSRGWGEQYF.

The chain uses TRBV5-5 and TRBJ2-2; 10 bases are a match to TRBD2. CDR3 length equals 19 residues. The junction had 13 bases not matched to a gene; V was cut back by 1 base and J by 4 bases. Germline-derived CDR1 and CDR2 are SGHKS and YYEKEE (reference sequence). The CDR3 is CASSLTSGDLEYVTGELFF. CDR3 nucleotide sequence: TGTGCCAGCAGCTTGACTAGCGGGGACCTCGAGTACGTCACCGGGGAGCTGTTTTTT.

This clone was seen only a few times. This chain connects TRBV5-1 to TRBJ1-1; unclear D gene. Trimming shortened V by 0 bases and J by 7 bases, and 7 bases separated the two germline ends. Germline CDR1 reads SGHRS; CDR2 reads YFSETQ. The CDR3 length is 12 residues. The CDR3 bases are TGCGCCAGCAGCTTGGATCAGATTGAAGCTTTCTTT. This translates into CASSLDQIEAFF.

V usage is TRBV4-1 and J usage is TRBJ2-1; 7 bases line up with TRBD1. Germline CDR1 MGHRA, CDR2 YSYEKL. CDR3 size: 13 residues. The V gene end was trimmed by 3 bases and the J gene end by 6 bases; junction bases not matched to a gene: 2. CDR3 in amino acids: CASSHPGGNEQFF. The CDR3 DNA follows: TGCGCCAGCAGCCATCCAGGGGGCAATGAGCAGTTCTTC.

This clone has just one count. The chain links TRBV21-1 to TRBJ2-2; whether TRBD1, the table's D call, matches the DNA was not checked. TRBV21-1 is a pseudogene segment. CDR3 size: 17 residues. The CDR3 region is CASSYPPGQGGTGELFF. DNA for the CDR3: TGTGCCAGCAGCTATCCTCCGGGACAGGGGGGCACCGGGGAGCTGTTTTTT.

V and J are TRBV7-6 and TRBJ2-7; D not resolved. CDR1 and CDR2 (germline): SGHVS, FNYEAQ. The CDR3 has 14 residues. V was shortened by 1 base and J by 1 base, with 8 bases between the two germline ends. For the CDR3, the DNA is TGTGCCAGCAGCTTAGGTGACTCTTCCTACGAGCAGTACTTC. It is translated as CASSLGDSSYEQYF.

The chain joins TRBV4-3 to TRBJ1-1; weak D call: TRBD1 (5 bases). The germline gives CDR1 LGHNA, CDR2 YSLEER. V was cut by 0 bases and J by 0 bases, with 11 bases left in between. This CDR3 is 16 amino acids long. CDR3 DNA: TGCGCCAGCAGCCAAGATGCCTCGACAGTGAACACTGAAGCTTTCTTT. Amino acid sequence: CASSQDASTVNTEAFF.

This rearrangement joins TRBV14 to TRBJ2-1; 9 positions agree with TRBD2. Germline V lookup: CDR1 SGHDN, CDR2 FVKESK. This CDR3 spans 15 amino acids. Trimming took 3 bases from V and 8 from J; bases not matched to a gene: 8. The CDR3 bases are TGTGCCAGCAGCCAGCTAGCGGGACTTAAGGATGAGCAGTTCTTC. This gives the protein CASSQLAGLKDEQFF.

The gene calls are TRBV5-6 and TRBJ1-1; no definite D call. The V end lost 2 bases, the J end lost 1 base, and 3 bases lay between the germline ends. The V gene's germline CDR1 is SGHDT and CDR2 YYEEEE. This CDR3 is built from 12 residues. This CDR3 is CASSFGNTEAFF. In nucleotides, the CDR3 is TGTGCCAGCAGCTTCGGGAACACTGAAGCTTTCTTT. Full variable domain (missing parts from reference TRBV5-6 and TRBJ1-1): DAGVTQSPTHLIKTRGQQVTLRCSPKSGHDTVSWYQQALGQGPQFIFQYYEEEERQRGNFPDRFSGHQFPNYSSELNVNALLLGDSALYLCASSFGNTEAFFGQGTRLTVV.

This chain connects TRBV6-5 to TRBJ1-1; D might be TRBD1 (6 bases). With 6 bases removed from V and 5 bases from J, the gap between germline ends came to 13 bases. Germline V gene sequence: CDR1 MNHEY, CDR2 SVGAGI. This CDR3 is 13 amino acids long. CDR3 in DNA: TGTGCCAGCAGCTCAGGGGTTGGTACTGAAGCTTTCTTT. This gives the protein CASSSGVGTEAFF.

This chain connects TRBV18 to TRBJ2-7, with a tentative D call TRBD2 (6 bases). V lost 3 bases to trimming and J lost 7 bases, with 25 bases between them. This CDR3 contains 17 residues. CDR1 KGHSH and CDR2 LQKENI come from the germline V gene. This chain's CDR3 is CASSPNPLRAGGGEQYF. CDR3 coding DNA: TGTGCCAGCTCACCCAATCCCCTGCGGGCGGGCGGAGGGGAGCAGTACTTC.

The J gene is TRBJ1-4, the V gene TRBV27; no firm D call. This CDR3 has 13 residues. CDR1 is MNHEY and CDR2 is SMNVEV in the germline V gene (reference sequence). The germline V and J ends were trimmed by 5 bases and 12 bases, with 16 bases remaining between them. CDR3 sequence reads: CASSLTYFGELFF. The CDR3 region has the DNA TGTGCCAGCAGTCTGACTTACTTCGGGGAACTGTTTTTT.

The chain is built from TRBV6-6 and TRBJ1-4; 7 nucleotides align to TRBD1. The germline V gene has CDR1 MNHNY and CDR2 SVGAGI (reference sequence). The V and J ends lost 7 bases and 11 bases, in that order; junction bases with no gene match: 7. CDR3 size: 12 residues. The CDR3 spells CASTPGGDKLFF. As DNA, the CDR3 is TGTGCCAGCACCCCAGGGGGAGACAAACTGTTTTTT.

The V gene is TRBV19, the J gene TRBJ2-3, with 7 bases matching TRBD2. Trimming at V came to 1 base and at J to 1 base, leaving 2 bases not matched to a gene. This CDR3 spans 15 amino acids. Germline loops: CDR1 LNHDA, CDR2 SQIVND (reference sequence). This CDR3 reads CASSIVAGGTDTQYF. CDR3 in DNA: TGTGCCAGTAGTATAGTGGCGGGGGGCACAGATACGCAGTATTTT.

The CDR3 reads CASSQEISSGAGNEQFF. The CDR3 nucleotides are TGCGCCAGCAGCCAAGAAATCTCTAGCGGGGCTGGTAATGAGCAGTTCTTC. The chain employs TRBV4-1 and TRBJ2-1; 9 bases agree with TRBD2. V shed 0 bases and J 7 bases; nucleotides not matched to a gene: 10. CDR1 is MGHRA, CDR2 YSYEKL, per germline. The CDR3 has 17 amino acids.

The rearrangement uses TRBV15 and TRBJ1-4; TRBD1 agrees at 12 bases. The J segment lost 4 bases and the V segment lost 2 bases, leaving 8 bases of the junction unmatched. This CDR3 has 18 residues. Germline CDR1 reads LNHNV; CDR2 reads YYDKDF (reference sequence). CDR3 region: CATSRPPGQGASNEKLFF. The CDR3 DNA reads TGTGCCACCAGCAGACCTCCGGGACAGGGGGCGAGTAATGAAAAACTGTTTTTT.